This T cell receptor beta chain was obtained from a study of blood T cell repertoires in COVID-19. Clones were sequenced by immunoSEQ multiplex PCR, and TCRdb holds only the in-frame ones, with some missing. Of fewer than 150,000 clones listed, about 79% are singletons. The CDR3 runs 14 residues. Trimming took off 11 bases at V and 7 bases at J, with 18 bases between the two ends. CDR1 is MGHDK and CDR2 is SYGVNS in the germline V gene. Material for sequencing was peripheral blood. This receptor was obtained from a man between 65 and 79 years old with acute or convalescent COVID-19. This chain links TRBV25-1 with TRBJ1-6; the D gene is possibly TRBD1 (6 bases). The CDR3 sequence is CAAQPQGQNSPLHF. CDR3 nucleotides: TGTGCCGCCCAGCCACAGGGCCAAAATTCACCCCTCCACTTT.